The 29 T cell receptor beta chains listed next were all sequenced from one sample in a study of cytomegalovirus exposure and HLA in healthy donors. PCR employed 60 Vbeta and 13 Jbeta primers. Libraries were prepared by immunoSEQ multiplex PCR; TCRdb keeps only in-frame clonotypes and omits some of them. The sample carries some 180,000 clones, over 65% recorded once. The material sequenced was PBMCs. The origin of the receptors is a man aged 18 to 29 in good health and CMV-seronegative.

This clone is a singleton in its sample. The CDR3 bases are TGTGCCAGCAGTTTATCGCGGGGTTACGAGCAGTACTTC. As protein: CASSLSRGYEQYF. This sequence joins TRBV28 and TRBJ2-7; TRBD2 is a possible D gene (6 bases). Germline V lookup: CDR1 MDHEN, CDR2 SYDVKM. The germline V and J ends were trimmed by 1 base and 4 bases, with 8 bases remaining between them. The CDR3 length is 13 residues. The whole variable domain, filled in from reference TRBV28 and TRBJ2-7, reads DVKVTQSSRYLVKRTGEKVFLECVQDMDHENMFWYRQDPGLGLRLIYFSYDVKMKEKGDIPEGYSVSREKKERFSLILESASTNQTSMYLCASSLSRGYEQYFGPGTRLTVT.

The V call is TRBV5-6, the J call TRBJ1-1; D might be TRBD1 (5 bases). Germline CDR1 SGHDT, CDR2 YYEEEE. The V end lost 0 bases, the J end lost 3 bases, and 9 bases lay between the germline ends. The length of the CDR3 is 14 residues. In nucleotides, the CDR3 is TGTGCCAGCAGCTTGGTGGGGCACGACACTGAAGCTTTCTTT. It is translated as CASSLVGHDTEAFF.

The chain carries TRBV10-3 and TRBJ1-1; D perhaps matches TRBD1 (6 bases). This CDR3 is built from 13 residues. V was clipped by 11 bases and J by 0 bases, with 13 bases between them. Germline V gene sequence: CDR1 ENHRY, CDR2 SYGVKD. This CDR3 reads CAAQDRLNTEAFF. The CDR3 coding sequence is TGTGCCGCACAGGACAGATTGAACACTGAAGCTTTCTTT.

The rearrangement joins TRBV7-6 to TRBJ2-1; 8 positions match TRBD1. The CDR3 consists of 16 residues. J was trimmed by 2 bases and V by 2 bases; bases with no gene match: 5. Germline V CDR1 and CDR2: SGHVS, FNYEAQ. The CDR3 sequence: CASSLSTGVTYNEQFF. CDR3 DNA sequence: TGTGCCAGCAGCTTATCGACAGGGGTGACCTACAATGAGCAGTTCTTC.

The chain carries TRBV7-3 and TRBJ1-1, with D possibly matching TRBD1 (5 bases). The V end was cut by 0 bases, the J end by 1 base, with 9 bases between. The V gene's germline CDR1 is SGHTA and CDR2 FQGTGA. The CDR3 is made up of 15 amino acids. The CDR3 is CASSLTGGGNTEAFF. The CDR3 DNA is TGTGCCAGCAGCTTAACGGGCGGGGGGAACACTGAAGCTTTCTTT.

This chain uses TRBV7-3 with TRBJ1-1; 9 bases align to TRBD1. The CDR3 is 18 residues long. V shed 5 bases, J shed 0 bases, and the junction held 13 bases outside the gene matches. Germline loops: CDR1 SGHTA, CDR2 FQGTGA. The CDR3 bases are TGTGCCAGCAGCCGTCCCGGGACAGGGAGCGCGGTGAACACTGAAGCTTTCTTT. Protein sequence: CASSRPGTGSAVNTEAFF.

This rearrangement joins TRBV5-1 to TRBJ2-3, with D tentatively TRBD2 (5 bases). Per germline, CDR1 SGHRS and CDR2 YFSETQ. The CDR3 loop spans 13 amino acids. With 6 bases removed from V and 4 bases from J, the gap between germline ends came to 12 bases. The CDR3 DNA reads TGCGCCAGCAACCAGAGGGTTTCAGATACGCAGTATTTT. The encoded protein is CASNQRVSDTQYF.

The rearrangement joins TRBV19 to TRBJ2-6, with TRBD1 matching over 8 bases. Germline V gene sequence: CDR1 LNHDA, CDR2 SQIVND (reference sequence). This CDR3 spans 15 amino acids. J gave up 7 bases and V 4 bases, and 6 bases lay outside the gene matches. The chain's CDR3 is CASSTPGGAANVLTF. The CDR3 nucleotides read TGTGCCAGTAGTACCCCAGGGGGCGCCGCCAACGTCCTGACTTTC.

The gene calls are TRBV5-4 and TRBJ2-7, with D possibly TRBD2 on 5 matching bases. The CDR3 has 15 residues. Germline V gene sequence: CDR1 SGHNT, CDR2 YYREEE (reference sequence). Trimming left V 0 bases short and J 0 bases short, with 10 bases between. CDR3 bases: TGTGCCAGCAGCTTGGGCAGGAGGAGCTCCTACGAGCAGTACTTC. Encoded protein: CASSLGRRSSYEQYF.

CDR3 DNA sequence: TGCGCCAGCAGCTTTACGAGCGCCAGCTCCTACAATGAGCAGTTCTTC. Its translation: CASSFTSASSYNEQFF. The chain combines TRBV5-1 with TRBJ2-1; no reliable D call. The CDR3 loop spans 16 amino acids. Germline V CDR1 and CDR2: SGHRS, YFSETQ. V was cut by 2 bases and J by 0 bases, with 12 bases left in between.

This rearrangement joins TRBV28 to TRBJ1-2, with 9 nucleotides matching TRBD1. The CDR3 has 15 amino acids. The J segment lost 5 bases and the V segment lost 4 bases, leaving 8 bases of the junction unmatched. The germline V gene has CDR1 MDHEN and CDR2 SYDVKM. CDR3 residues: CASSWGGQGGYGYTF. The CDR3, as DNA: TGTGCCAGCAGTTGGGGGGGACAGGGTGGGTATGGCTACACCTTC.

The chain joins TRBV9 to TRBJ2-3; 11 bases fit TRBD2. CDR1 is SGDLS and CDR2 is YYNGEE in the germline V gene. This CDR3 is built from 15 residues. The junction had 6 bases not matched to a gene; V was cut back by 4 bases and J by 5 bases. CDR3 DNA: TGTGCCAGCAGCCCCGGAGGACTAGCGGGAGATACGCAGTATTTT. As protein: CASSPGGLAGDTQYF.

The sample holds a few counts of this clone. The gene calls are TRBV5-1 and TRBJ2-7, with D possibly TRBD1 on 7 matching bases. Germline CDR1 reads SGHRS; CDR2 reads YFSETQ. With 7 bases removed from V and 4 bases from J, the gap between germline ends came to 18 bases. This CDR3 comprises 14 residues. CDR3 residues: CASQFRRGEYEQYF. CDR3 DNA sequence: TGCGCCAGCCAATTCCGCAGGGGGGAATACGAGCAGTACTTC.

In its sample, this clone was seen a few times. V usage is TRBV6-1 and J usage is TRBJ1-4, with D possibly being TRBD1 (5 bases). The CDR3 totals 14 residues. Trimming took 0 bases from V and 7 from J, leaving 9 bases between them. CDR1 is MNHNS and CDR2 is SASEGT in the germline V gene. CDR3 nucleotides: TGTGCCAGCAGTGAAGCGCAGGGTTTTGAAAAACTGTTTTTT. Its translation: CASSEAQGFEKLFF.

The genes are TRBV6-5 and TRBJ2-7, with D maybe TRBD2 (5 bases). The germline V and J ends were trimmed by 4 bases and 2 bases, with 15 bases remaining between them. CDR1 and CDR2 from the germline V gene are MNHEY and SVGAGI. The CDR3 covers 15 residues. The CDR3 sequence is CASSFPSSRTYEQYF. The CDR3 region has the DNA TGTGCCAGCAGTTTCCCTTCTAGCAGAACCTACGAGCAGTACTTC.

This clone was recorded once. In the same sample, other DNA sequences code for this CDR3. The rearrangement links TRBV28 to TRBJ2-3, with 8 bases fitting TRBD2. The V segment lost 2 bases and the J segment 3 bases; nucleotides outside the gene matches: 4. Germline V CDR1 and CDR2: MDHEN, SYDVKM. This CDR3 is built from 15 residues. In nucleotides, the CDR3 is TGTGCCAGCAGTTTAAGCGGGGGAGGGACAGATACGCAGTATTTT. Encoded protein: CASSLSGGGTDTQYF. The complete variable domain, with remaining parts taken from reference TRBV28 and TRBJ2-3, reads DVKVTQSSRYLVKRTGEKVFLECVQDMDHENMFWYRQDPGLGLRLIYFSYDVKMKEKGDIPEGYSVSREKKERFSLILESASTNQTSMYLCASSLSGGGTDTQYFGPGTRLTVL.

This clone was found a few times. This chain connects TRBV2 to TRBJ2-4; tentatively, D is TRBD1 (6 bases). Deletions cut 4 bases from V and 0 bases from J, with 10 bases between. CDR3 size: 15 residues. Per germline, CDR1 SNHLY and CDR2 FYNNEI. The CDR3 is CASSANRVAKNIQYF. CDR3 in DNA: TGTGCCAGCAGTGCTAACAGGGTAGCCAAAAACATTCAGTACTTC.

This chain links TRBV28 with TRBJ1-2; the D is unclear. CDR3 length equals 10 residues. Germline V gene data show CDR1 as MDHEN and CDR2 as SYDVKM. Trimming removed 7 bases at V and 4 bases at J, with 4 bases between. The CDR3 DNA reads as TGTGCCAGCATGAGCTATGGCTACACCTTC. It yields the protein CASMSYGYTF.

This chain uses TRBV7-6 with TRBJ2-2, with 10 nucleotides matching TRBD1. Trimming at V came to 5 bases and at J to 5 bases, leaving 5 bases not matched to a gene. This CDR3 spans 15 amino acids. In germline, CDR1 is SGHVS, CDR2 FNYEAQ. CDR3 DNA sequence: TGTGCCAGCAGCCCCTGGACAGGGGGTACCGGGGAGCTGTTTTTT. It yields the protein CASSPWTGGTGELFF.

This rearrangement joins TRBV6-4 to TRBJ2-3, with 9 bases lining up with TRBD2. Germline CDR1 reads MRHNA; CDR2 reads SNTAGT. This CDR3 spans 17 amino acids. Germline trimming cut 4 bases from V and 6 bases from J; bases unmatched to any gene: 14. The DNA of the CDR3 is TGTGCCAGCAGTGTTGCGGGAGGGCCTTATCGTCTTGATACGCAGTATTTT. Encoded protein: CASSVAGGPYRLDTQYF.

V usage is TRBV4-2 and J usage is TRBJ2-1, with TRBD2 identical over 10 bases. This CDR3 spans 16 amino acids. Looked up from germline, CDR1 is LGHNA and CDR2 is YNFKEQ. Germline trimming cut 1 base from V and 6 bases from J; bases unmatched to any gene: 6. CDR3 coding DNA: TGTGCCAGCAGCCAAGGAGCGGGGGGGCCGTTCAATGAGCAGTTCTTC. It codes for CASSQGAGGPFNEQFF.

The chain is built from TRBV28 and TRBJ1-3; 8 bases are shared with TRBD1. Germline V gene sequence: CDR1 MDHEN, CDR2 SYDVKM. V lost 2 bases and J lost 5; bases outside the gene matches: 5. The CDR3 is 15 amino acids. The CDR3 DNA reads TGTGCCAGCAGTTTAGGTCAGGGGGCTAGAAACACCATATATTTT. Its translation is CASSLGQGARNTIYF. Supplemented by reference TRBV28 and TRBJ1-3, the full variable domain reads DVKVTQSSRYLVKRTGEKVFLECVQDMDHENMFWYRQDPGLGLRLIYFSYDVKMKEKGDIPEGYSVSREKKERFSLILESASTNQTSMYLCASSLGQGARNTIYFGEGSWLTVV.

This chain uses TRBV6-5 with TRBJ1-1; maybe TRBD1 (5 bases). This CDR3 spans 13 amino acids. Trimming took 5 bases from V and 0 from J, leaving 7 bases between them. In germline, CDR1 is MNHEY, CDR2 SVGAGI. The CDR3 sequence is CASSLGLNTEAFF. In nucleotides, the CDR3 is TGTGCCAGCAGTCTGGGGCTGAACACTGAAGCTTTCTTT.

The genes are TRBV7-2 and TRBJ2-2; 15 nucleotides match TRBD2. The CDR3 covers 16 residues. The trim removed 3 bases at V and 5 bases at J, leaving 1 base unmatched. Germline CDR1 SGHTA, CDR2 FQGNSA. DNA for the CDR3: TGTGCCAGCAGCTTCGGGACTAGCGGGAGGACCGGGGAGCTGTTTTTT. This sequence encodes CASSFGTSGRTGELFF.

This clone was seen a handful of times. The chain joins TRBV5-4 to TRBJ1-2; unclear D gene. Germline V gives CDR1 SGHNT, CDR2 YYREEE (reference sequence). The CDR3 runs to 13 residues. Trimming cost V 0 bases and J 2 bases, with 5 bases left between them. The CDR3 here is CASSLDGNYGYTF. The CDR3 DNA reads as TGTGCCAGCAGCTTGGACGGGAACTATGGCTACACCTTC.

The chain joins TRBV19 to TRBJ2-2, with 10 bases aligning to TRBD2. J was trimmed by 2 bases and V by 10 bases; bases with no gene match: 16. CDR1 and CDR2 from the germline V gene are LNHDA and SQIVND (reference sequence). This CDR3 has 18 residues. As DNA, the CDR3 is TGTGCCACTCAGGCCCTAGCGGGAGAGATAACTAACACCGGGGAGCTGTTTTTT. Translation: CATQALAGEITNTGELFF.

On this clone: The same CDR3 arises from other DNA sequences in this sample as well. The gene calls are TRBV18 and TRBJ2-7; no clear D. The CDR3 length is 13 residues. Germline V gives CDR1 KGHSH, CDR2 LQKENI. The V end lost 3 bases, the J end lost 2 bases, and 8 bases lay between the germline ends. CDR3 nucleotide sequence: TGTGCCAGCTCACCGGGCAGAGCCTACGAGCAGTACTTC. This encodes CASSPGRAYEQYF.

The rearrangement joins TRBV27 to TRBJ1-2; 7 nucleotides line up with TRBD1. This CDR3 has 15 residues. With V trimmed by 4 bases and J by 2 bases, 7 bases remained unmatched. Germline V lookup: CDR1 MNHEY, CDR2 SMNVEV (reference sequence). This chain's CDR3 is CASSSRRDRNYGYTF. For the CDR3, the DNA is TGTGCCAGCAGTTCCCGACGGGACAGAAACTATGGCTACACCTTC.

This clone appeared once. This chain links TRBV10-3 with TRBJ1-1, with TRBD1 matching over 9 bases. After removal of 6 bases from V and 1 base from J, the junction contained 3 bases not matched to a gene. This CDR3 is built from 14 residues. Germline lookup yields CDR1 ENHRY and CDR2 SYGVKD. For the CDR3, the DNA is TGTGCCATCAGCACGGGACAGGGGAACACTGAAGCTTTCTTT. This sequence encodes CAISTGQGNTEAFF.